The 3 T cell receptor beta chains presented below share a single source sample, sequenced in a study of shared clonotypes between healthy human individuals. The table came from immunoSEQ multiplex PCR; TCRdb's copy has only in-frame clones and leaves some out. The profile shows millions of clones, about 95% of them singletons. Selected positively for CCR7 and CD45RO-negative, naive CD8 cells excluded terminally differentiated effector memory CD45RA+ cells. Sequencing used naive CD8+ T cells sorted from blood. Receptor source: a man aged 18-30 years in good health.

This chain links TRBV9 with TRBJ1-3; D unresolved. The germline V and J ends were trimmed by 6 bases and 0 bases, with 4 bases remaining between them. This CDR3 spans 12 amino acids. Germline V gives CDR1 SGDLS, CDR2 YYNGEE. CDR3 loop: CASTPSGNTIYF. CDR3 coding DNA: TGTGCCAGCACCCCCTCTGGAAACACCATATATTTT. The full variable domain, rest sourced from reference TRBV9 and TRBJ1-3, is DSGVTQTPKHLITATGQRVTLRCSPRSGDLSVYWYQQSLDQGLQFLIQYYNGEERAKGNILERFSAQQFPDLHSELNLSSLELGDSALYFCASTPSGNTIYFGEGSWLTVV.

This clone was seen a single time. CDR3 protein: CASSLLGGVSSYEQYF. As DNA, the CDR3 is TGTGCCAGCAGTTTATTGGGAGGGGTAAGCTCCTACGAGCAGTACTTC. The rearrangement uses TRBV27 and TRBJ2-7, with TRBD2 identical over 7 bases. CDR1 is MNHEY, CDR2 SMNVEV, per germline (reference sequence). V was pared by 1 base and J by 0 bases, with 6 bases of the junction left unmatched. This CDR3 has 16 residues.

J is TRBJ2-2 and V is TRBV10-3, with 9 bases fitting TRBD1. Germline V gene lookup returns CDR1 ENHRY and CDR2 SYGVKD. V lost 3 bases, J lost 5 bases, and 7 bases stayed unmatched. The length of the CDR3 is 16 residues. The CDR3 loop reads CAISDSPGQGTGELFF. The DNA for the CDR3 is TGTGCCATCAGTGATTCTCCGGGACAGGGAACCGGGGAGCTGTTTTTT.